These 16 T cell receptor beta chains came from one sample sequenced in a study of cytomegalovirus exposure and HLA in healthy donors. 60 Vbeta and 13 Jbeta primers were used in PCR. Sequencing was performed with immunoSEQ multiplex PCR; in TCRdb, only in-frame clones are kept and a portion is missing. This table has some 120,000 clones, approximately 73% appearing once. Material: PBMCs. The origin of the receptors is a man in his 60s in good health and CMV-seropositive.

This clone has just one count. V gene TRBV14 combines with J gene TRBJ1-2, with 7 bases lining up with TRBD1. CDR3 length equals 13 residues. From germline, CDR1 is SGHDN and CDR2 FVKESK. Trimming took 5 bases from V and 3 from J; bases not matched to a gene: 3. The CDR3 region has the DNA TGTGCCAGCAGCGGTACAGGGGACTATGGCTACACCTTC. This codes for CASSGTGDYGYTF.

The J gene is TRBJ2-7, the V gene TRBV5-1, with 13 bases matching TRBD2. The junction had 2 bases not matched to a gene; V was cut back by 4 bases and J by 4 bases. CDR3 length: 14 residues. The germline V gene has CDR1 SGHRS and CDR2 YFSETQ. In DNA form, the CDR3 reads TGCGCCAGCAGCCTGACTAGCGGGGGGTACGAGCAGTACTTC. This sequence encodes CASSLTSGGYEQYF.

The chain recombines TRBV19 with TRBJ1-6, with 8 nucleotides matching TRBD1. Germline values: CDR1 LNHDA, CDR2 SQIVND (reference sequence). With 7 bases clipped from V and 7 bases from J, the junction kept 6 bases outside the gene matches. CDR3 length: 14 residues. The CDR3 coding sequence is TGTGCCAGTACCCACAGGACAGGGAATTCACCCCTCCACTTT. It translates to CASTHRTGNSPLHF.

The genes are TRBV10-1 and TRBJ2-1; the D gene is possibly TRBD1 (6 bases). V lost 0 bases to trimming and J lost 7 bases, with 10 bases between them. The CDR3 is 14 residues long. Germline V CDR1 and CDR2: WNHNN, SYGVQD (reference sequence). The CDR3 DNA is TGCGCCAGCAGTGAGTCCGCCGGACAGAATGAGCAGTTCTTC. Its protein is CASSESAGQNEQFF.

The rearrangement joins TRBV2 to TRBJ1-3; D gene ambiguous. V lost 11 bases and J lost 2, with 10 bases in between. Per the germline V gene, CDR1 is SNHLY and CDR2 is FYNNEI. The CDR3 consists of 12 residues. CDR3 sequence (DNA): TGTGCCGGGCAAGTTACTGGAAACACCATATATTTT. Protein product: CAGQVTGNTIYF.

The CDR3 protein is CASRDRADTQYF. CDR3 DNA sequence: TGTGCCAGTAGGGACAGGGCGGATACGCAGTATTTT. The chain couples TRBV19 to TRBJ2-3; 8 bases are a match to TRBD1. Trimming removed 6 bases from V and 6 bases from J; junction bases left unmatched: 2. The CDR3 is 12 amino acids. Germline-derived CDR1 and CDR2 are LNHDA and SQIVND (reference sequence). Drawing the rest from reference TRBV19 and TRBJ2-3, the complete variable domain is DGGITQSPKYLFRKEGQNVTLSCEQNLNHDAMYWYRQDPGQGLRLIYYSQIVNDFQKGDIAEGYSVSREKKESFPLTVTSAQKNPTAFYLCASRDRADTQYFGPGTRLTVL.

The chain is built from TRBV2 and TRBJ2-7; 7 nucleotides agree with TRBD2. The J segment lost 0 bases and the V segment lost 3 bases, leaving 5 bases of the junction unmatched. In germline, CDR1 is SNHLY, CDR2 FYNNEI. This CDR3 is 15 amino acids long. CDR3 loop: CASSDASGSSYEQYF. The CDR3 DNA is TGTGCCAGCAGTGATGCTAGCGGAAGCTCCTACGAGCAGTACTTC.

This clone showed up many times. The gene calls are TRBV6-5 and TRBJ2-7; 8 nucleotides agree with TRBD2. Per germline, CDR1 MNHEY and CDR2 SVGAGI. The trim removed 2 bases at V and 2 bases at J, leaving 5 bases unmatched. The CDR3 spans 15 residues. The CDR3 DNA is TGTGCCAGCAGTTACGAGCGGGGGACTACCTACGAGCAGTACTTC. Translated: CASSYERGTTYEQYF.

This clone has more than one count but fewer than ten. The chain is built from TRBV4-1 and TRBJ2-5, with D possibly being TRBD2 (7 bases). The CDR3 sequence is 15 residues long. Trimming left V 4 bases short and J 2 bases short, with 14 bases between. Germline lookup yields CDR1 MGHRA and CDR2 YSYEKL. CDR3 sequence reads: CASSPTGGIQETQYF. CDR3 DNA: TGCGCCAGCAGCCCAACGGGGGGCATACAAGAGACCCAGTACTTC.

This clone has only one observation. The rearrangement joins TRBV9 to TRBJ2-1; the D gene is possibly TRBD1 (6 bases). This CDR3 has 17 amino acids. The germline CDR1 and CDR2 sequences are SGDLS and YYNGEE. Trimming stripped 4 bases from V and 4 bases from J, with 21 bases between. The CDR3 bases are TGTGCCAGCAGCTCTGGTTTGGGGGCCAGAAGTTACAATGAGCAGTTCTTC. Residues: CASSSGLGARSYNEQFF.

V is TRBV19 and J is TRBJ2-2; 8 nucleotides match TRBD1. Germline V gene lookup returns CDR1 LNHDA and CDR2 SQIVND (reference sequence). CDR3 length equals 15 residues. Trimming cost V 6 bases and J 4 bases; bases outside gene matches: 7. The CDR3 here is CASSHGQGRTGELFF. The CDR3 DNA sequence: TGTGCCAGTAGCCACGGACAGGGACGCACCGGGGAGCTGTTTTTT.

The V gene is TRBV5-6, the J gene TRBJ1-2; the D is unclear. Germline-derived CDR1 and CDR2 are SGHDT and YYEEEE. This CDR3 is 13 amino acids long. Trimming pared 4 bases from V and 4 bases from J, leaving 11 bases between. The CDR3 is CASSPTATYGYTF. The DNA for the CDR3 is TGTGCCAGCAGCCCCACAGCTACCTATGGCTACACCTTC. The full variable domain, completed using reference TRBV5-6 and TRBJ1-2, is DAGVTQSPTHLIKTRGQQVTLRCSPKSGHDTVSWYQQALGQGPQFIFQYYEEEERQRGNFPDRFSGHQFPNYSSELNVNALLLGDSALYLCASSPTATYGYTFGSGTRLTVV.

The V gene is TRBV10-1, the J gene TRBJ2-1; 7 nucleotides agree with TRBD2. V was clipped by 2 bases and J by 4 bases; unmatched bases: 2. CDR3 length equals 14 residues. Germline assignment: CDR1 WNHNN and CDR2 SYGVQD (reference sequence). The CDR3 region is CASSEAGEYNEQFF. CDR3 DNA: TGCGCCAGCAGTGAGGCGGGGGAGTACAATGAGCAGTTCTTC.

The chain links TRBV10-3 to TRBJ1-3; 7 nucleotides align to TRBD1. Germline loops: CDR1 ENHRY, CDR2 SYGVKD. The CDR3 spans 16 residues. With V trimmed by 6 bases and J by 0 bases, 8 bases remained unmatched. CDR3 amino acids: CAIRDRSSPSGNTIYF. CDR3 coding DNA: TGTGCCATCAGGGACAGGTCGTCACCCTCTGGAAACACCATATATTTT.

This chain uses TRBV29-1 with TRBJ2-6, with D perhaps TRBD2 (5 bases). CDR3 length: 13 amino acids. In germline, CDR1 is SQVTM, CDR2 ANQGSEA. Trimming left V 6 bases short and J 1 base short, with 7 bases between. The DNA of the CDR3 is TGCAGCGTCTGGGAGTCTGGGGCCAACGTCCTGACTTTC. Its protein product is CSVWESGANVLTF.

The genes are TRBV6-5 and TRBJ2-2, with D tentatively TRBD1 (6 bases). This CDR3 is built from 14 residues. Germline lookup yields CDR1 MNHEY and CDR2 SVGAGI. The V and J ends lost 4 bases and 4 bases respectively, with 10 bases between them. For the CDR3, the DNA is TGTGCCAGCAGTTTACAGGGTAGCACCGGGGAGCTGTTTTTT. Amino acids: CASSLQGSTGELFF.